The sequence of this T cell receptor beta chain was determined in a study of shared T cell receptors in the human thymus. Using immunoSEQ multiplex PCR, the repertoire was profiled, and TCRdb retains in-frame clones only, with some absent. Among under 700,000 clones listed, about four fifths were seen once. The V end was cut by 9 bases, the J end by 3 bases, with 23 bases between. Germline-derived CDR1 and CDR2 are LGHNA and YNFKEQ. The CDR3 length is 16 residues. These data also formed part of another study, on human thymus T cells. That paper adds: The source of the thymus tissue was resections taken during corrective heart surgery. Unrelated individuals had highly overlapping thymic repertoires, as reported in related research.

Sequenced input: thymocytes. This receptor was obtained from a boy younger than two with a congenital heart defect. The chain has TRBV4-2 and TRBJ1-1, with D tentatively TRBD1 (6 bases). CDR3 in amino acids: CASIRFHGPGDTEAFF. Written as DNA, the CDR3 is TGTGCCAGTATTCGCTTTCACGGGCCAGGGGACACTGAAGCTTTCTTT.